A selection of T cell receptor beta chains follows, all from one sample in a study of radiation and T cells in renal cell carcinoma. Profiled with immunoSEQ multiplex PCR; TCRdb holds only in-frame clones, not every one. The sample comprises tens of thousands of clones, 80% of which are singletons, and 35% to 50% rests with the top ten. The sample in question was blood, obtained from a patient whose treatment included radiotherapy and nephrectomy. The receptors originated from a man aged 55 to 70 with renal cell carcinoma. CDR3s include the opening cysteine and the closing phenylalanine or tryptophan. A D gene is named only where the DNA matches it firmly. The size of a clone is reported for some rows only, either as once, few or many, or as a class for expanded clones.

15 TRBJ1-2 TRBV9 . TRBD1 TGTGCCAGCAGCCTCCGGACAGGGGGAGGTTATGGCTACACCTTC CASSLRTGGGYGYTF
12 TRBJ2-2 TRBV2 . . TGTGCCAGCAGTGAACGAGCCGGGGAGCTGTTTTTT CASSERAGELFF
15 TRBJ2-1 TRBV19 . . TGTGCCAGTATGCCCGGGACTTATTCCTACAATGAGCAGTTCTTC CASMPGTYSYNEQFF
15 TRBJ2-7 TRBV2 . TRBD2 TGTGCCAGCAGTGCCCCACTAGCGGGGAACTACGAGCAGTACTTC CASSAPLAGNYEQYF
16 TRBJ2-6 TRBV5-6 . . TGTGCCAGCAGCAAGGACAGTCTCTCTGGGGCCAACGTCCTGACTTTC CASSKDSLSGANVLTF
13 TRBJ1-2 TRBV5-4 . . TGTGCCAGCAGTACCGACAGACCCCAAGGCTACACCTTC CASSTDRPQGYTF
12 TRBJ2-1 TRBV11-2 few . TGTGCCAGCAGCTTAGTTCAGTCTGAGCAGTTCTTC CASSLVQSEQFF
11 TRBJ1-1 TRBV5-1 . . TGCGCCAGCAGCTTGAACTCTGAAGCTTTCTTT CASSLNSEAFF
16 TRBJ1-2 TRBV2 many TRBD1 TGTGCCAGCAGTTCCCCCCCGGGACAGGGTTCCTATGGCTACACCTTC CASSSPPGQGSYGYTF
15 TRBJ1-2 TRBV27 . . TGTGCCAGCAGCCGGGGGGGACATACTAACTATGGCTACACCTTC CASSRGGHTNYGYTF
13 TRBJ2-5 TRBV7-8 . . TGTGCCAGCACTCCAGACGGGATGGAGACCCAGTACTTC CASTPDGMETQYF
15 TRBJ2-7 TRBV7-2 . TRBD2 TGTGCCAGCAGCATATCGTGGCTAGCGGGAGAAAGGTGGTACTTC CASSISWLAGERWYF
14 TRBJ1-3 TRBV30 . . TGTGCCTGGACTAAACAGGGCCCTGGAAACACCATATATTTT CAWTKQGPGNTIYF
13 TRBJ2-1 TRBV11-3 . . TGTGCCAGCAGCTTAGAGGCGCGTGGGGAGCAGTTCTTC CASSLEARGEQFF
15 TRBJ2-1 TRBV6-1 . TRBD2 TGTGCCAGCAGTCTTATGGGGGGGGTGTACAATGAGCAGTTCTTC CASSLMGGVYNEQFF
13 TRBJ2-1 TRBV18 few TRBD2 TGTGCCAGCTCACCGCGGGGGGACAATGAGCAGTTCTTC CASSPRGDNEQFF
13 TRBJ1-1 TRBV2 . . TGTGCCGGCAGCGAGTGGGAGAACACTGAAGCTTTCTTT CAGSEWENTEAFF
13 TRBJ1-1 TRBV7-2 . . TGTGCCAGCAGCCCCCAGTGGAACACTGAAGCTTTCTTT CASSPQWNTEAFF
13 TRBJ1-1 TRBV7-9 once . TGTGCCAGCAAGAAAGGTGCGAGCACTGAAGCTTTCTTT CASKKGASTEAFF
16 TRBJ2-2 TRBV7-6 . . TGTGCCAGCAGCTCCCAAGGCGGAGCGAACACCGGGGAGCTGTTTTTT CASSSQGGANTGELFF
17 TRBJ1-2 TRBV7-8 . TRBD1 TGTGCCAGCAGCCCAGTAACGCCGGGACAGCGGTACTATGGCTACACCTTC CASSPVTPGQRYYGYTF
15 TRBJ2-7 TRBV9 . TRBD1 TGTGCCAGCAGCGTAGCGGGGACAGGGGTCTACGAGCAGTACTTC CASSVAGTGVYEQYF
14 TRBJ2-7 TRBV5-1 . TRBD2 TGCGCCAGCAGCATGGGAGCGGGATCCTACGAGCAGTACTTC CASSMGAGSYEQYF
14 TRBJ2-7 TRBV18 . . TGTGCCAGCTCATCCCCTACTGACAAATTCGAGCAGTACTTC CASSSPTDKFEQYF
12 TRBJ2-2 TRBV6-6 . . TGTGCCAGCAGGTCCCAGACCGGGGAGCTGTTTTTT CASRSQTGELFF
20 TRBJ2-1 TRBV27 few TRBD2 TGTGCCAGCAGTATCAAGACTAGCGGGTTCGGGGGGAAAAGGTACAATGAGCAGTTCTTC CASSIKTSGFGGKRYNEQFF
15 TRBJ2-3 TRBV5-1 . . TGCGCCAGCAGCTTGTTTCGGACCAGCACAGATACGCAGTATTTT CASSLFRTSTDTQYF
17 TRBJ2-7 TRBV7-8 . TRBD1 TGTGCCAGCAGTGAAACAACCCCGACAGGGCTTACCTACGAGCAGTACTTC CASSETTPTGLTYEQYF
14 TRBJ2-3 TRBV12-5 . TRBD2 TGTGCTAGTATGACTAGCGGGAGCACAGATACGCAGTATTTT CASMTSGSTDTQYF
15 TRBJ2-1 TRBV7-6 . . TGTGCCAGCAGCCCCCTCGGTGGGGGCCTCAATGAGCAGTTCTTC CASSPLGGGLNEQFF
13 TRBJ1-1 TRBV10-3 . . TGTGCCATCACGGGGGACTTGAACACTGAAGCTTTCTTT CAITGDLNTEAFF
16 TRBJ1-5 TRBV7-2 . . TGTGCCAGCAGCTTATTTTCGGCGATTAGCAATCAGCCCCAGCATTTT CASSLFSAISNQPQHF
14 TRBJ2-2 TRBV5-1 . . TGCGCCAGCAGCAGGGACCAAAACACCGGGGAGCTGTTTTTT CASSRDQNTGELFF
13 TRBJ1-5 TRBV6-5 . . TGTGCCAGCAGTACAGGGCGGGCTCAGCCCCAGCATTTT CASSTGRAQPQHF
13 TRBJ2-1 TRBV7-9 . . TGTGCCAGCAGCTTAGGGGGTATAAATGAGCAGTTCTTC CASSLGGINEQFF